This TCR beta chain emerged from a study of T cells in Graves' hyperthyroidism and ophthalmopathy. Overall study: Any treatment followed the collection of peripheral blood at initial diagnosis.

Researchers amplified the TCR beta CDR3 regions from RNA transcripts. Using the HTBI primer set, a first-round RT-PCR was run on the TCR CDR3. One entry per CDR3 protein results from TCRdb running MiXCR on the multiplex PCR reads. Of 450,000 to 650,000 distinct CDR3 sequences in the sample, under 20% are singletons; the top ten hold roughly 18%. Germline CDR1 ENHRY, CDR2 SYGVKD. J gave up 5 bases and V 6 bases, and 6 bases lay outside the gene matches. The CDR3 runs 14 residues. Diagnosis relied on clinical symptoms, serum thyroxine and TRAb, thyroid ultrasound and orbital computed tomography. The chain uses TRBV10-3 and TRBJ2-5; 10 bases map to TRBD1. The clonotype was recovered from a woman aged 18-29 years with Graves' ophthalmopathy. The specimen sequenced was blood. CDR3 DNA: TGTGCCATCAGCCGGGACAGGGGTGGTGAGACCCAGTACTTC. Translating gives CAISRDRGGETQYF.